A selection of T cell receptor beta chains follows, all from one sample in a study of blood T cell repertoires in COVID-19. Libraries were prepared by immunoSEQ multiplex PCR; TCRdb keeps only in-frame clonotypes and omits some of them. Of 380,000 or so clones listed, around 87% are singletons. The material sequenced was PBMCs or T cells enriched from blood (not recorded which). The receptors were gathered from a man aged 25-40 years who had recovered from COVID-19. Both conserved end residues are part of each CDR3. The order of the fields is D gene, clone size, J gene, V gene, CDR3 protein, CDR3 DNA. The D gene is left open where the match is weak. Clone sizes are given selectively: once, few, many, or a class where the clone is expanded.

D: TRBD2
size: .
J: TRBJ2-5
V: TRBV7-2
CDR3: CASSPARLANQETQYF
DNA: TGTGCCAGCAGCCCCGCTCGACTAGCGAACCAAGAGACCCAGTACTTC

D: .
size: once
J: TRBJ2-3
V: TRBV5-1
CDR3: CASSLFHGDGNTDTQYF
DNA: TGCGCCAGCAGCTTGTTTCATGGAGACGGGAACACAGATACGCAGTATTTT

D: .
size: .
J: TRBJ1-1
V: TRBV18
CDR3: CASSPPGGTEAFF
DNA: TGTGCCAGCTCACCACCGGGGGGCACTGAAGCTTTCTTT

D: .
size: .
J: TRBJ2-7
V: TRBV5-6
CDR3: CASSGSRVEQYF
DNA: TGTGCCAGCAGCGGATCGAGGGTCGAGCAGTACTTC

D: TRBD2
size: once
J: TRBJ2-3
V: TRBV10-2
CDR3: CASRDGLAGADTQYF
DNA: TGCGCCAGCAGGGATGGACTAGCGGGGGCAGATACGCAGTATTTT

D: TRBD1
size: .
J: TRBJ1-6
V: TRBV30
CDR3: CAWTTGGYSPLHF
DNA: TGTGCCTGGACAACAGGGGGCTACTCACCCCTCCACTTT

D: .
size: .
J: TRBJ2-4
V: TRBV7-2
CDR3: CASSPHGGTKNIQYF
DNA: TGTGCCAGCAGCCCACATGGGGGGACCAAAAACATTCAGTACTTC

D: TRBD1
size: .
J: TRBJ1-4
V: TRBV15
CDR3: CATSRGTGNNEKLFF
DNA: TGTGCCACCAGCAGAGGGACAGGAAACAATGAAAAACTGTTTTTT

D: .
size: .
J: TRBJ2-3
V: TRBV11-3
CDR3: CASSLAGTSQYF
DNA: TGTGCCAGCAGCTTAGCTGGGACTTCTCAGTATTTT

D: .
size: .
J: TRBJ1-6
V: TRBV5-6
CDR3: CASSPGGGLGSPLHF
DNA: TGTGCCAGCAGCCCCGGAGGCGGGTTGGGTTCACCCCTCCACTTT

D: TRBD1
size: .
J: TRBJ1-2
V: TRBV6-5
CDR3: CASRRDSSGGYTF
DNA: TGTGCCAGCAGAAGGGACAGTAGCGGTGGCTACACCTTC

D: TRBD1
size: .
J: TRBJ1-1
V: TRBV5-6
CDR3: CASTRWDSGQVTFF
DNA: TGTGCCAGCACGCGGTGGGACAGCGGCCAGGTAACTTTCTTT

D: TRBD1
size: .
J: TRBJ1-4
V: TRBV5-5
CDR3: CASSPEGTANEKLFF
DNA: TGTGCCAGCAGCCCCGAAGGGACAGCTAATGAAAAACTGTTTTTT

D: .
size: .
J: TRBJ2-2
V: TRBV6-2/TRBV6-3
CDR3: CASSYNRLPYTGELFF
DNA: TGTGCCAGCAGTTACAACAGACTACCCTACACCGGGGAGCTGTTTTTT

D: .
size: .
J: TRBJ2-1
V: TRBV30
CDR3: CAWSVGQLNEQFF
DNA: TGTGCCTGGAGTGTAGGACAGCTCAATGAGCAGTTCTTC

D: TRBD2
size: .
J: TRBJ2-3
V: TRBV7-9
CDR3: CASSLVLAGGGGDTQYF
DNA: TGTGCCAGCAGCTTAGTGCTAGCGGGGGGCGGAGGAGATACGCAGTATTTT

D: TRBD1
size: once
J: TRBJ1-5
V: TRBV7-9
CDR3: CASSSNRGPNQPQHF
DNA: TGTGCCAGCAGCTCAAACAGGGGGCCCAATCAGCCCCAGCATTTT

D: .
size: .
J: TRBJ1-1
V: TRBV6-5
CDR3: CASRVHLQGWSEAFF
DNA: TGTGCCAGCAGGGTACATTTACAGGGCTGGTCTGAAGCTTTCTTT

D: .
size: once
J: TRBJ1-5
V: TRBV28
CDR3: CASSFPDSPYSNQPQHF
DNA: TGTGCCAGCAGTTTCCCGGACAGTCCCTATAGCAATCAGCCCCAGCATTTT

D: .
size: few
J: TRBJ1-1
V: TRBV5-6
CDR3: CASSPPLGGAEAFF
DNA: TGTGCCAGCAGCCCGCCGCTTGGGGGGGCTGAAGCTTTCTTT

D: .
size: .
J: TRBJ1-2
V: TRBV20-1
CDR3: CSGVLNYGYTF
DNA: TGCAGTGGAGTACTGAACTATGGCTACACCTTC

D: .
size: .
J: TRBJ2-7
V: TRBV5-1
CDR3: CASSAGPSSYEQYF
DNA: TGCGCCAGCAGCGCGGGGCCGAGCTCCTACGAGCAGTACTTC

D: .
size: .
J: TRBJ1-1
V: TRBV18
CDR3: CASSGLSAEAFF
DNA: TGTGCCAGCTCAGGACTGAGTGCGGAAGCTTTCTTT

D: TRBD1
size: .
J: TRBJ1-1
V: TRBV7-9
CDR3: CASIPGQGFPQNTEAFF
DNA: TGTGCCAGCATCCCAGGACAGGGGTTCCCCCAGAACACTGAAGCTTTCTTT

D: .
size: .
J: TRBJ1-5
V: TRBV4-1
CDR3: CASSPHIGQPQDF
DNA: TGCGCCAGCAGCCCACACATTGGGCAGCCCCAGGATTTT

D: .
size: .
J: TRBJ2-2
V: TRBV7-2
CDR3: CASSHRGSGPTGELFF
DNA: TGTGCCAGCAGCCATCGCGGCAGCGGGCCCACCGGGGAGCTGTTTTTT

D: .
size: .
J: TRBJ2-7
V: TRBV30
CDR3: CAWQTNYEQYF
DNA: TGTGCCTGGCAGACAAATTACGAGCAGTACTTC

D: TRBD1
size: .
J: TRBJ1-5
V: TRBV6-4
CDR3: CASINQGGRYQPQHF
DNA: TGTGCCAGCATCAATCAGGGGGGAAGGTATCAGCCCCAGCATTTT

D: .
size: .
J: TRBJ1-6
V: TRBV5-4
CDR3: CASSSDQGFWPLHF
DNA: TGTGCCAGCAGTTCGGACCAGGGTTTCTGGCCCCTCCACTTT

D: TRBD1
size: .
J: TRBJ2-5
V: TRBV2
CDR3: CASRSTGGPRGETQYF
DNA: TGTGCCAGCAGGAGCACAGGGGGCCCCAGGGGGGAGACCCAGTACTTC

D: TRBD2
size: .
J: TRBJ2-7
V: TRBV11-2
CDR3: CASSRGLAGGTTYEQYF
DNA: TGTGCCAGCAGCAGAGGACTAGCGGGGGGCACTACCTACGAGCAGTACTTC

D: TRBD2
size: .
J: TRBJ2-2
V: TRBV5-1
CDR3: CASSPERGGRAGELFF
DNA: TGCGCCAGCAGCCCCGAGCGGGGGGGCCGGGCCGGGGAGCTGTTTTTT

D: TRBD2
size: once
J: TRBJ2-3
V: TRBV11-3
CDR3: CASSPGVAGGSTDTQYF
DNA: TGTGCCAGCAGCCCCGGGGTAGCGGGGGGTAGCACAGATACGCAGTATTTT

D: .
size: .
J: TRBJ1-3
V: TRBV7-9
CDR3: CASSDGISSGNTIYF
DNA: TGTGCCAGCAGCGATGGCATTTCCTCTGGAAACACCATATATTTT

D: TRBD1
size: .
J: TRBJ1-2
V: TRBV19
CDR3: CASSISGQGENGYTF
DNA: TGTGCCAGTAGTATCTCTGGACAGGGAGAGAATGGCTACACCTTC

D: TRBD1
size: .
J: TRBJ1-2
V: TRBV6-5
CDR3: CASSYRGLGGYTF
DNA: TGTGCCAGCAGTTACAGGGGGCTCGGAGGCTACACCTTC

D: .
size: .
J: TRBJ1-4
V: TRBV10-2
CDR3: CASSDLTGMKLFF
DNA: TGCGCCAGCAGTGACCTAACAGGGATGAAACTGTTTTTT

D: .
size: .
J: TRBJ1-5
V: TRBV30
CDR3: CAWSVADNNQPQHF
DNA: TGTGCCTGGAGTGTGGCAGACAACAATCAGCCCCAGCATTTT

D: TRBD1
size: .
J: TRBJ2-5
V: TRBV7-2
CDR3: CASSLNHRGPAETQYF
DNA: TGTGCCAGCAGCTTAAACCACAGGGGGCCGGCAGAGACCCAGTACTTC

D: .
size: .
J: TRBJ1-5
V: TRBV4-2
CDR3: CASSQDQGGNQPQHF
DNA: TGTGCCAGCAGCCAAGACCAGGGAGGAAATCAGCCCCAGCATTTT

D: TRBD1
size: .
J: TRBJ1-2
V: TRBV14
CDR3: CASRYDRGDNYGYTF
DNA: TGTGCCAGCAGGTACGACAGGGGGGATAACTATGGCTACACCTTC

D: TRBD1
size: .
J: TRBJ1-2
V: TRBV5-1
CDR3: CASSGQGENGYTF
DNA: TGCGCCAGCTCCGGACAGGGGGAAAATGGCTACACCTTC